These T cell receptor beta chains were read from a single sample in a study of blood T cell repertoires in COVID-19. Some clones are missing from TCRdb's copy, which holds only in-frame ones; the method was immunoSEQ multiplex PCR. The sample has under 200,000 clones, approximately 88% seen once. Input material: PBMCs or T cells enriched from blood (not recorded which). Every receptor here comes from a woman aged 45-59 years who had recovered from COVID-19. Each CDR3 is given with its conserved first and last residue. A D gene is named only where the DNA matches it firmly. Part of the rows lack a size; the others show once, few, many or a class for expanded clones.

abundance: NA; len: 11; v_gene: TRBV6-5; d_gene: NA; j_gene: TRBJ1-2; CDR3nt: TGTGCCAGCAGTTACAGGGGTGGCTACACCTTC; CDR3aa: CASSYRGGYTF
abundance: NA; len: 14; v_gene: TRBV23-1; d_gene: NA; j_gene: TRBJ1-2; CDR3nt: TGCGCCAGCAGTCAATCCCGGGGAAACTATGGCTACACCTTC; CDR3aa: CASSQSRGNYGYTF
abundance: NA; len: 13; v_gene: TRBV30; d_gene: NA; j_gene: TRBJ1-2; CDR3nt: TGTGCCTGGAGTGGGGAGGGAATCCAGGGCTACACCTTC; CDR3aa: CAWSGEGIQGYTF
abundance: once; len: 17; v_gene: TRBV5-4; d_gene: TRBD2; j_gene: TRBJ2-7; CDR3nt: TGTGCCAGCAGCTCGGGGGGGAGGACTAGCGTCTCCTACGAGCAGTACTTC; CDR3aa: CASSSGGRTSVSYEQYF
abundance: NA; len: 19; v_gene: TRBV12-5; d_gene: NA; j_gene: TRBJ1-6; CDR3nt: TGTGCTAGTGGTTTGGTACGAATGGGGAGAGGCTCCTATAATTCACCCCTCCACTTT; CDR3aa: CASGLVRMGRGSYNSPLHF
abundance: NA; len: 16; v_gene: TRBV4-3; d_gene: NA; j_gene: TRBJ2-2; CDR3nt: TGCGCCAGCAGCCAACGACTAGTTGTTGGGTCCGGGGAGCTGTTTTTT; CDR3aa: CASSQRLVVGSGELFF
abundance: NA; len: 15; v_gene: TRBV11-2; d_gene: TRBD1; j_gene: TRBJ2-7; CDR3nt: TGTGCCAGCAGCTTATGGACAGGGGAGTATGACGAGCAGTACTTC; CDR3aa: CASSLWTGEYDEQYF
abundance: NA; len: 14; v_gene: TRBV7-3; d_gene: NA; j_gene: TRBJ1-1; CDR3nt: TGTGCCAGCAGCAAAGGTGAGGGCCTCGCTGAAGCTTTCTTT; CDR3aa: CASSKGEGLAEAFF
abundance: NA; len: 15; v_gene: TRBV18; d_gene: NA; j_gene: TRBJ2-3; CDR3nt: TGTGCCAGCGGCTTACTACCCTCTACGGAAGATACGCAGTATTTT; CDR3aa: CASGLLPSTEDTQYF
abundance: NA; len: 15; v_gene: TRBV18; d_gene: NA; j_gene: TRBJ2-1; CDR3nt: TGTGCCAGCTCACGCGAACAGGGTTCCTACAATGAGCAGTTCTTC; CDR3aa: CASSREQGSYNEQFF
abundance: once; len: 15; v_gene: TRBV6-5; d_gene: NA; j_gene: TRBJ1-2; CDR3nt: TGTGCCAGCAGTTACTCGATCGGCGGACTCTATGGCTACACCTTC; CDR3aa: CASSYSIGGLYGYTF
abundance: NA; len: 15; v_gene: TRBV4-3; d_gene: NA; j_gene: TRBJ1-2; CDR3nt: TGCGCCAGCAGCCAAGATCGGGGTACGCGGGATGGCTACACCTTC; CDR3aa: CASSQDRGTRDGYTF
abundance: NA; len: 13; v_gene: TRBV27; d_gene: NA; j_gene: TRBJ1-1; CDR3nt: TGTGCCAGCAGTTTATCCTTGGACAGAGGAGCTTTCTTT; CDR3aa: CASSLSLDRGAFF
abundance: once; len: 15; v_gene: TRBV18; d_gene: NA; j_gene: TRBJ1-2; CDR3nt: TGTGCCAGCTCACCACCCCAGGGTCGTCGGTATGGCTACACCTTC; CDR3aa: CASSPPQGRRYGYTF
abundance: NA; len: 13; v_gene: TRBV20-1; d_gene: NA; j_gene: TRBJ1-6; CDR3nt: TGCAGTGCTAGTTCCAGCTATAATTCACCCCTCCACTTT; CDR3aa: CSASSSYNSPLHF
abundance: once; len: 16; v_gene: TRBV2; d_gene: NA; j_gene: TRBJ1-6; CDR3nt: TGTGCCAGCAGTGTGGACAGCGACGAAGCTTATTCACCCCTCCACTTT; CDR3aa: CASSVDSDEAYSPLHF
abundance: NA; len: 17; v_gene: TRBV5-5; d_gene: TRBD1; j_gene: TRBJ1-3; CDR3nt: TGTGCCACTCTTTATATAGACAGGGGAATCTCTGGAAACACCATATATTTT; CDR3aa: CATLYIDRGISGNTIYF
abundance: NA; len: 13; v_gene: TRBV7-6; d_gene: TRBD1; j_gene: TRBJ1-5; CDR3nt: TGTGCCAGCAGCGCCGACAGGGACCAGCCCCAGCATTTT; CDR3aa: CASSADRDQPQHF
abundance: NA; len: 14; v_gene: TRBV4-2; d_gene: NA; j_gene: TRBJ2-5; CDR3nt: TGTGCCAGCAGCCCCGGCGGCAGGGAAGAGACCCAGTACTTC; CDR3aa: CASSPGGREETQYF
abundance: NA; len: 14; v_gene: TRBV11-1; d_gene: TRBD1; j_gene: TRBJ1-4; CDR3nt: TGTGCCAGCAGCCGCGACAGGGTGAATGAAAAACTGTTTTTT; CDR3aa: CASSRDRVNEKLFF
abundance: NA; len: 13; v_gene: TRBV6-5; d_gene: NA; j_gene: TRBJ1-4; CDR3nt: TGTGCCAGCAGGGGGGCGACTAATGAAAAACTGTTTTTT; CDR3aa: CASRGATNEKLFF
abundance: once; len: 17; v_gene: TRBV5-1; d_gene: TRBD1; j_gene: TRBJ2-7; CDR3nt: TGCGCCAGCAGCCCAAGATTGACAGGGGTTGGAGTGGACGAGCAGTACTTC; CDR3aa: CASSPRLTGVGVDEQYF
abundance: NA; len: 18; v_gene: TRBV24-1; d_gene: TRBD2; j_gene: TRBJ2-3; CDR3nt: TGTGCCACCAGTGACTCCCAGGGGCGGGGGGGCCGGTGGGATACGCAGTATTTT; CDR3aa: CATSDSQGRGGRWDTQYF
abundance: NA; len: 12; v_gene: TRBV27; d_gene: NA; j_gene: TRBJ2-2; CDR3nt: TGTGCCAGCAGTGGAGTAACCGGGGAGCTGTTTTTT; CDR3aa: CASSGVTGELFF
abundance: NA; len: 14; v_gene: TRBV19; d_gene: TRBD2; j_gene: TRBJ2-5; CDR3nt: TGTGCCAGTGGACTAGCGGGGGCGCGGGAGACCCAGTACTTC; CDR3aa: CASGLAGARETQYF
abundance: NA; len: 12; v_gene: TRBV6-2/TRBV6-3; d_gene: NA; j_gene: TRBJ2-7; CDR3nt: TGTGCCAGCAGTTCCCTAATCTACGAGCAGTACTTC; CDR3aa: CASSSLIYEQYF
abundance: NA; len: 16; v_gene: TRBV11-3; d_gene: TRBD1; j_gene: TRBJ1-1; CDR3nt: TGTGCCAGCAGCTTAGGGGGTACAGGGGGCAACACTGAAGCTTTCTTT; CDR3aa: CASSLGGTGGNTEAFF
abundance: NA; len: 15; v_gene: TRBV30; d_gene: NA; j_gene: TRBJ1-2; CDR3nt: TGTGCCTGGAGGGAACCCGGAGGGTGGAACTATGGCTACACCTTC; CDR3aa: CAWREPGGWNYGYTF
abundance: once; len: 15; v_gene: TRBV5-6; d_gene: TRBD1; j_gene: TRBJ1-5; CDR3nt: TGTGCCAGCAGCTCGGGACAGGGGGCAAATCAGCCCCAGCATTTT; CDR3aa: CASSSGQGANQPQHF
abundance: NA; len: 13; v_gene: TRBV27; d_gene: TRBD1; j_gene: TRBJ1-1; CDR3nt: TGTGCCAGCAGTTCACAGGGGGCGAGTATGGCTTTCTTT; CDR3aa: CASSSQGASMAFF
abundance: few; len: 14; v_gene: TRBV19; d_gene: NA; j_gene: TRBJ1-6; CDR3nt: TGTGCCAGTAGTGCCGACAGGCCGGGTTCACCCCTCCACTTT; CDR3aa: CASSADRPGSPLHF
abundance: NA; len: 13; v_gene: TRBV30; d_gene: NA; j_gene: TRBJ2-2; CDR3nt: TGTGCCTGGAGTAAGGACGGGGCCGGGGAGCTGTTTTTT; CDR3aa: CAWSKDGAGELFF
abundance: NA; len: 19; v_gene: TRBV2; d_gene: TRBD1; j_gene: TRBJ1-4; CDR3nt: TGTGCCAGCAGTGACCCCCTACAGGGGTTTCCTGCAACTAATGAAAAACTGTTTTTT; CDR3aa: CASSDPLQGFPATNEKLFF